Sequencing of this T cell receptor (beta chain) was carried out in a study of blood T cell repertoires in COVID-19 (dated by TCRdb to about 2020). Regarding the study in general: Samples from collaborators originated in the United States, Italy and Spain and spanned both the acute and convalescent phases of COVID-19. The material from the prospective study consisted of cDNA or gDNA derived from T cells, B-cell-depleted T cells, or PBMCs. The dataset comprised deeply sampled blood TCRbeta repertoires from subjects exposed to, actively infected with, or recovered from COVID-19. The repertoires were released in a freely available public database meant as a resource for research on the immune response to SARS-CoV-2. The samples were drawn from two sources: the first 160 participants of the ongoing ImmuneRACE study, and 950 to 1,500 subjects contributed by 6 global collaborators. A de-identified subject ID, COVID-19 status, age in years and sex were almost always included in the sample metadata. Where available, HLA class I and class II types were taken from metadata supplied by the sample provider and were not determined by assay-based typing. Summary of the overall study and its limitations: The amount of clinical and demographic metadata varied by source and participant and was provided uncurated.

TCRbeta CDR3 regions were amplified from genomic DNA using the immunoSEQ Assay, a bias-controlled multiplex PCR. Processing in the source paper ran as follows. The number of nucleated cells in each sample was estimated by amplification of reference gene primers within the assay. To quantify the absolute abundance of each unique TCRbeta CDR3 rearrangement, sequence reads were collapsed and filtered. For each sample, productive Simpson clonality was calculated as the square root of Simpson's diversity index across productive rearrangements. TCRdb carries this immuneACCESS record with in-frame sequences only. Its versions omit some clonotypes, under half of them owing to an unresolved V gene in the studies checked, with the rest unexplained. D and trimming were read from the DNA, whereas the V and J calls and clone size are those reported in that table. Recorded for this sample are about 67,000 clones; 85% to 90% of them occurred a single time. Clones ranked in the top ten supply 4% to 5.5% of the sample.

Trimming at the junction amounts to 0 bases on V and 7 bases on J, and the germline ends lie 4 bases apart. The CDR3 measures 12 amino acids from cysteine to phenylalanine. The retained sequence is limited to the CDR3, 36 bases, with the frame set at the first base. The germline V gene sets CDR1 to SGHRS and CDR2 to YFSETQ. The collaborating institutions used their own protocols to collect whole blood in K2EDTA tubes. For TCRbeta analysis, collaborator samples were shipped as frozen whole blood, as isolated PBMCs, or as DNA extracted from either sample type. Remarks on this clone: There is no known antigen for this receptor. No base qualities exist here, and no much larger clone lies one base off it.

Recombination connected TRBV5-1 to TRBJ2-2; a confident D gene designation cannot be given. Specimen: peripheral blood. The receptor was isolated from a man between 50 and 59 years old with active COVID-19. The DNA sequence follows: TGCGCCAGCAGCTTGGCTATCGGGGAGCTGTTTTTT. It specifies CASSLAIGELFF. Extended through the reference TRBV5-1 and TRBJ2-2 proteins, this CDR3 yields the full variable domain: KAGVTQTPRYLIKTRGQQVTLSCSPISGHRSVSWYQQTPGQGLQFLFEYFSETQRNKGNFPGRFSGRQFSNSRSEMNVSTLELGDSALYLCASSLAIGELFFGEGSRLTVL.